Described below is a single TCR beta chain sequence and its context. Its antigen remains unknown. CDR1 is MNHNY and CDR2 is SVGAGI in the germline V gene (reference sequence). After removal of 5 bases from V and 5 bases from J, the junction contained 6 bases not matched to a gene. This CDR3 has 14 amino acids. This sample was taken from a study of cytotoxic CD8 clonotypes in ibrutinib-treated CLL. Across the study: Response specimens were obtained following a median treatment duration of approximately 13 months, with a range of 6 to 36. Study-wide findings and caveats: Increased clonality at ibrutinib response gave way to a return toward baseline at progression. At baseline, clonality was higher than in age-matched healthy donors and correlated with CD8+ counts.

Only in-frame clones appear in the TCRdb table, and some are missing; sequencing was by immunoSEQ multiplex PCR. The sample consists of roughly 250,000 clones, 70% of them appearing once. This chain uses TRBV6-6 with TRBJ2-3; 8 nucleotides agree with TRBD1. The specimen comprised PBMCs, sampled after 24 months of ibrutinib treatment. The sequence came from a human donor with chronic lymphocytic leukemia. CDR3 loop: CASSPGQGGDTQYF. The CDR3, as DNA: TGTGCCAGCAGTCCCGGACAGGGTGGAGATACGCAGTATTTT.